One and the same sample provided the 5 T cell receptor beta chains below, sequenced in a study of T cell repertoires in cytomegalovirus infection. TCRdb itself ran the reads through MiXCR, one entry per CDR3 protein. The data contain approximately 120,000 distinct CDR3 sequences, more than 25% of them seen just once; the ten biggest clones take up under 65%. No antigen has been identified for these receptors. Sequencing used CD8+ T cells from cultured PBMCs, obtained from culture after CMV antigen stimulation. The receptors were sampled from a human donor in good health (CMV status not recorded). Some clones in this sample may be carry-over from other donors' samples.

The V call is TRBV27, the J call TRBJ1-2, with D unclear. This CDR3 is 15 amino acids long. CDR1 is MNHEY, CDR2 SMNVEV, per germline (reference sequence). The V end was cut by 3 bases, the J end by 2 bases, with 13 bases between. Here the CDR3 DNA reads TGTGCCAGCAGTTTGTTTTGGGCCGGGAACTATGGCTACACCTTC. Protein sequence: CASSLFWAGNYGYTF.

This chain joins TRBV7-9 and TRBJ2-2; unclear D gene. Per germline, CDR1 SEHNR and CDR2 FQNEAQ (reference sequence). This CDR3 is 15 amino acids long. Trimming shortened V by 4 bases and J by 0 bases, and 9 bases separated the two germline ends. CDR3 bases: TGTGCCAGCAGCTCAGGAACAGCGAACACCGGGGAGCTGTTTTTT. Translated, it gives CASSSGTANTGELFF.

This clonotype was picked up a small number of times. The V gene is TRBV7-9, the J gene TRBJ1-4, with 8 bases fitting TRBD1. The CDR3 extends over 20 amino acids. V dropped 3 bases and J dropped 0; count of bases not matched to a gene: 15. Germline V gene lookup returns CDR1 SEHNR and CDR2 FQNEAQ (reference sequence). CDR3: CASSLEGQGHWDATNEKLFF. As DNA, the CDR3 is TGTGCCAGCAGCTTGGAAGGACAGGGTCATTGGGATGCAACTAATGAAAAACTGTTTTTT.

The chain is built from TRBV7-2 and TRBJ2-3; 7 bases align to TRBD1. The CDR3 has 16 amino acids. Losses at the gene ends were 5 bases for V and 0 bases for J; bases not matched to a gene: 8. Looked up from germline, CDR1 is SGHTA and CDR2 is FQGNSA. The CDR3 DNA follows: TGTGCCAGCAGCACAGGGACAGTATCTAGCACAGATACGCAGTATTTT. Protein: CASSTGTVSSTDTQYF.

This chain joins TRBV7-2 and TRBJ1-3; D uncertain. Germline V gives CDR1 SGHTA, CDR2 FQGNSA. CDR3 size: 11 residues. Trimming took 6 bases from V and 4 from J, leaving 4 bases between them. CDR3 coding DNA: TGTGCCAGCAGGATCGGAAACACCATATATTTT. This encodes CASRIGNTIYF.